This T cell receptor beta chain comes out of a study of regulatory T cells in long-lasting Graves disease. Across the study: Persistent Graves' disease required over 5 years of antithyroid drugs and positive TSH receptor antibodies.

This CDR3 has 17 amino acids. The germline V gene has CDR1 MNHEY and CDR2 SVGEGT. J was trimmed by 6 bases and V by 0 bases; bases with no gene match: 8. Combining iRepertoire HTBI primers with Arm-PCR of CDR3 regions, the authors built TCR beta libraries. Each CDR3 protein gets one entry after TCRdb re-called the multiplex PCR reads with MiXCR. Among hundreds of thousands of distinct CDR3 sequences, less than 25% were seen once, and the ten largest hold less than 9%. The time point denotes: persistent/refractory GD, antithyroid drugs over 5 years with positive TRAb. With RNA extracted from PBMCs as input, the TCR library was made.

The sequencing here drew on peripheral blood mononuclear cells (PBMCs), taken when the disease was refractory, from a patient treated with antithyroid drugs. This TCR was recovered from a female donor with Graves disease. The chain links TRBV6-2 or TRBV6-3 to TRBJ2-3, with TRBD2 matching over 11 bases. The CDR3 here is CASSYSLAGGPLDTQYF. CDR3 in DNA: TGTGCCAGCAGTTACTCCTTAGCGGGAGGGCCTTTGGATACGCAGTATTTT.